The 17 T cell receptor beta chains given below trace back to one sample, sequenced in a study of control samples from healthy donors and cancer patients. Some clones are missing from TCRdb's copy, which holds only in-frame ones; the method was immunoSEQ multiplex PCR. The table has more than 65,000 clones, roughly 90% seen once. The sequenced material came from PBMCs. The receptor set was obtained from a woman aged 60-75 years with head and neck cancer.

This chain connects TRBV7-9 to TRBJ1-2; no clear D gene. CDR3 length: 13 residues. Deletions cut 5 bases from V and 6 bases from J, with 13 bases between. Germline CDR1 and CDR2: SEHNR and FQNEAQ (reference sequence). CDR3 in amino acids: CASSAHGGDGYTF. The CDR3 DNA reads TGTGCCAGCAGCGCTCACGGCGGGGATGGCTACACCTTC. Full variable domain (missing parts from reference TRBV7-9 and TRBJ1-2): DTGVSQNPRHKITKRGQNVTFRCDPISEHNRLYWYRQTLGQGPEFLTYFQNEAQLEKSRLLSDRFSAERPKGSFSTLEIQRTEQGDSAMYLCASSAHGGDGYTFGSGTRLTVV.

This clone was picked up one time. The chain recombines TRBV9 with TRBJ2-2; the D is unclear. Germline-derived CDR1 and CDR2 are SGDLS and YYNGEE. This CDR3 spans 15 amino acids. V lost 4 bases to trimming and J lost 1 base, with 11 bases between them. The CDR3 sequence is CASSPTNRNTGELFF. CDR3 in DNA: TGTGCCAGCAGCCCCACGAACCGGAACACCGGGGAGCTGTTTTTT.

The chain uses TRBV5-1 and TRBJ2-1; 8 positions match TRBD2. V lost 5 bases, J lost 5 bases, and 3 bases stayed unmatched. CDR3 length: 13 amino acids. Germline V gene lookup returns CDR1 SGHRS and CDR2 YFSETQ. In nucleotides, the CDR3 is TGCGCCAGCAGGACTAGCGAGGACAATGAGCAGTTCTTC. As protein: CASRTSEDNEQFF.

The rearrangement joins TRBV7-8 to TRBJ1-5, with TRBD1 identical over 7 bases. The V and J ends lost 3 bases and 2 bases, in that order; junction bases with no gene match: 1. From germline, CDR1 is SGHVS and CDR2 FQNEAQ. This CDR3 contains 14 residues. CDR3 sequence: CASSFGQGNQPQHF. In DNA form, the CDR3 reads TGTGCCAGCAGCTTCGGACAGGGCAATCAGCCCCAGCATTTT.

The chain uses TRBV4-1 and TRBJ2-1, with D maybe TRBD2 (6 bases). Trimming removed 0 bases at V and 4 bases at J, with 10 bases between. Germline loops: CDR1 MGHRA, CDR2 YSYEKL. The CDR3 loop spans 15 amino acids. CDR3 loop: CASSQDPGEYNEQFF. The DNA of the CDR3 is TGCGCCAGCAGCCAAGATCCGGGGGAGTACAATGAGCAGTTCTTC.

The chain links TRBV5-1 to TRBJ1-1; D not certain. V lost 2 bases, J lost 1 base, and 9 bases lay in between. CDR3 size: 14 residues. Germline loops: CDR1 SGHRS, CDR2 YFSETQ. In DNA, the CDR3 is TGCGCCAGCAGCTTTAGAGTACAGAACACTGAAGCTTTCTTT. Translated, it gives CASSFRVQNTEAFF.

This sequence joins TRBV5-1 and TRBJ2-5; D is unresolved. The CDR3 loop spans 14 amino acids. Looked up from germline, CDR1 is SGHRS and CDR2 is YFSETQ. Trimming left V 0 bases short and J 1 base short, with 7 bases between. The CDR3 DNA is TGCGCCAGCAGCTTGGGACCGATCCAAGAGACCCAGTACTTC. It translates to CASSLGPIQETQYF.

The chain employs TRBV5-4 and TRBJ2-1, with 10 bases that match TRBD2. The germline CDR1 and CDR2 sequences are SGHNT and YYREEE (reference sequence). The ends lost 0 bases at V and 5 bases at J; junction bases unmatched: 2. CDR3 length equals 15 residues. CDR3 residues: CASSLGTSGNNEQFF. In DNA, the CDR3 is TGTGCCAGCAGCTTGGGGACTAGCGGAAACAATGAGCAGTTCTTC.

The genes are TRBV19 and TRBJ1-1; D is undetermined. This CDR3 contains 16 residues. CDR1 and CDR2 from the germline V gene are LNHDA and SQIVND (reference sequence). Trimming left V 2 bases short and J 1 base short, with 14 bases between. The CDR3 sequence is CASSIRRVTGNTEAFF. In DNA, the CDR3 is TGTGCCAGTAGTATACGGAGAGTGACGGGGAACACTGAAGCTTTCTTT.

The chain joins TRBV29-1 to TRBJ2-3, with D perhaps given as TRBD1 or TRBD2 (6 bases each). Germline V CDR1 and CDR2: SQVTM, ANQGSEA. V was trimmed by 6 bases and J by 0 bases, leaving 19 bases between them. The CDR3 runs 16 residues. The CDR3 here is CSVASERGGSTDTQYF. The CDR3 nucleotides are TGCAGCGTCGCCTCGGAAAGAGGGGGGAGCACAGATACGCAGTATTTT.

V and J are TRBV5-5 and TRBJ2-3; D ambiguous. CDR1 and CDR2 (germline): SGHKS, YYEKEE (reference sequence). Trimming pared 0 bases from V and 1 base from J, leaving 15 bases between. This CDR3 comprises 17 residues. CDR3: CASSLAPGVRRTDTQYF. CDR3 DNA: TGTGCCAGCAGCTTGGCCCCGGGTGTCCGACGCACAGATACGCAGTATTTT.

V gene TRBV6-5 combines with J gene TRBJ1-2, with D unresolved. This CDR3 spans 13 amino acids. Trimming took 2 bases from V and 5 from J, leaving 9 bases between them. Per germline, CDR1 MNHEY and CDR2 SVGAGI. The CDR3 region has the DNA TGTGCCAGCAGTTACATGGCAGGTTATGGCTACACCTTC. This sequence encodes CASSYMAGYGYTF.

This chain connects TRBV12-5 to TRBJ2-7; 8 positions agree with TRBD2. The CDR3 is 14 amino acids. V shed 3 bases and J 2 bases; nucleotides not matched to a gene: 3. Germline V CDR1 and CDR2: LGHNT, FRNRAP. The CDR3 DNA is TGTGCTAGTGGTTTAGCGGGAGTCCCCTACGAGCAGTACTTC. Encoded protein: CASGLAGVPYEQYF.

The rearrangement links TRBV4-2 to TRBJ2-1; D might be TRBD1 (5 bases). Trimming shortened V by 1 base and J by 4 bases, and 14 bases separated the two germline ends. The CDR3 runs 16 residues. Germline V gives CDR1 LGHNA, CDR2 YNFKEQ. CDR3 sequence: CASSQVLVQGYNEQFF. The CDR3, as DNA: TGTGCCAGCAGCCAAGTATTAGTTCAGGGTTACAATGAGCAGTTCTTC.

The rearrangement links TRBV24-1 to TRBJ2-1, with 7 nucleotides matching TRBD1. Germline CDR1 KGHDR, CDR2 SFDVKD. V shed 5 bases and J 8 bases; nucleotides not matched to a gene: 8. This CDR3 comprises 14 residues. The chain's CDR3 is CATSGQGSIDEQFF. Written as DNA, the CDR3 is TGTGCCACCAGTGGACAGGGTTCTATCGATGAGCAGTTCTTC.

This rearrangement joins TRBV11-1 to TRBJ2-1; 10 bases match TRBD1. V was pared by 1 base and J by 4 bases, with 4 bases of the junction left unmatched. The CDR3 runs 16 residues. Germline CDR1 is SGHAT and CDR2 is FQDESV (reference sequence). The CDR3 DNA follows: TGTGCCAGCAGCTTAGGACCGGGACAGGGGTACAATGAGCAGTTCTTC. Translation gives CASSLGPGQGYNEQFF.

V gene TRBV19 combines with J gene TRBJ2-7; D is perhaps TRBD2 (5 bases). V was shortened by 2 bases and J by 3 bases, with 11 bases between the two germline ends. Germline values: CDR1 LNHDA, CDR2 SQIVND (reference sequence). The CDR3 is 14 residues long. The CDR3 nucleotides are TGTGCCAGTAGTATAAGGTGGACTGACTACGAGCAGTACTTC. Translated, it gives CASSIRWTDYEQYF. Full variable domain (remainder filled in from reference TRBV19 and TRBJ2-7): DGGITQSPKYLFRKEGQNVTLSCEQNLNHDAMYWYRQDPGQGLRLIYYSQIVNDFQKGDIAEGYSVSREKKESFPLTVTSAQKNPTAFYLCASSIRWTDYEQYFGPGTRLTVT.